This TCR beta chain derives from a study of blood T cell repertoires in COVID-19. For the study at large: The study drew acute and convalescent COVID-19 samples from the United States, Italy and Spain.

CDR3 length: 17 residues. The V gene end was trimmed by 0 bases and the J gene end by 3 bases; junction bases not matched to a gene: 8. Profiled with immunoSEQ multiplex PCR; TCRdb holds only in-frame clones, not every one. This table has about 140,000 clones, roughly 85% appearing once. The material sequenced was peripheral blood. The receptor was derived from a man in his forties or fifties with acute or convalescent COVID-19. The chain carries TRBV23-1 and TRBJ2-3, with TRBD1 matching over 8 bases. TRBV23-1 is sorted into the ORF group, with uncertain function. The CDR3 coding sequence is TGCGCCAGCAGTCAATCCCCCCGACAGGGGAGGACAGATACGCAGTATTTT. Its protein product is CASSQSPRQGRTDTQYF.